This is a list of T cell receptor beta chains from one sample in a study of vaccination and CD4 T cells after COVID-19. MiXCR, run by TCRdb on the PCR reads, gives a single entry per CDR3 protein. The sample lists 5,500 to 7,000 distinct CDR3 sequences, roughly 48% occurring once. These receptors lack a known antigen. The sample taken for sequencing was CD4+ T cells from blood, cultured in vitro. The origin of the receptors is a human donor in good health. Each CDR3 is given without its conserved first and last residue. The size of a clone is reported for some rows only, either as once, few or many, or as a class for expanded clones.

CDR3 protein	clone size	V gene	J gene
ASTGLAGTISSYEQY	-	TRBV10-2	TRBJ2-7
ASSRTGGAGYGYT	-	TRBV9	TRBJ1-2
SAVYGEQF	-	TRBV20-1	TRBJ2-1
ATSRSLPAGRTDTQY	few	TRBV15	TRBJ2-3
ASSFVSPGKNGYT	few	TRBV12-1	TRBJ1-2
ASRSGQGIYGYT	few	TRBV6-1	TRBJ1-2
ASSILTGSYNEQF	-	TRBV19	TRBJ2-1
ASSPPGTSGGLETQY	few	TRBV19	TRBJ2-5
ASTLRGPYEQY	few	TRBV27	TRBJ2-7
SARSVWPDGLQETQY	-	TRBV20-1	TRBJ2-5
ASSTGGTEAF	-	TRBV6-1	TRBJ1-1
ASSPPGQGRSEAF	-	TRBV7-9	TRBJ1-1
RVRGRSYNEQF	-	TRBV29-1	TRBJ2-1
ASSQTNYGYT	-	TRBV3-1	TRBJ1-2
ASSFGTGGPLH	-	TRBV7-2	TRBJ1-6
ASSYPGPYEQY	few	TRBV6-2/TRBV6-3	TRBJ2-7
ASSYSSLPGTGVSPLH	few	TRBV6-5	TRBJ1-6
ASSLRDLRVPTGELF	few	TRBV7-2	TRBJ2-2
ASSHERANQPQH	-	TRBV4-1	TRBJ1-5
ASSYSGEGTDTQY	-	TRBV6-5	TRBJ2-3
ASSFGTAHSPLH	-	TRBV27	TRBJ1-6
ASSKLAGTNTGELF	few	TRBV21-1	TRBJ2-2